A selection of T cell receptor beta chains follows, all from one sample in a study of blood T cells in healthy people across ages. In TCRdb, the 5' RACE reads were re-called with MiXCR into one record per CDR3 protein. The table lists about 1 million distinct CDR3 sequences, more than 35% of them singletons. Sequenced material: blood. The receptors derive from a woman in her sixties in good health. CDR3s include the opening cysteine and the closing phenylalanine or tryptophan. The D gene is left open where the match is weak. Not every row has a clone size; where given, it reads once, few, many or a size class.

cdr3_length: 16
v_call: TRBV7-8
d_call: TRBD2
j_call: TRBJ2-5
clone_size: NA
cdr3_nt: TGTGCCAGCAGCTTACTCGGGCGGGAGCCCGGGGAGACCCAGTACTTC
cdr3_aa: CASSLLGREPGETQYF

cdr3_length: 15
v_call: TRBV7-8
d_call: TRBD1
j_call: TRBJ2-7
clone_size: many
cdr3_nt: TGTGCCAGCAGCTCCAGGACAGGGTCCCCTTACGAGCAGTACTTC
cdr3_aa: CASSSRTGSPYEQYF

cdr3_length: 14
v_call: TRBV25-1
d_call: NA
j_call: TRBJ1-2
clone_size: NA
cdr3_nt: TGTGCCAGCGTGGGGCAGGGCGAAGGGGGTGGCTACACCTTC
cdr3_aa: CASVGQGEGGGYTF

cdr3_length: 13
v_call: TRBV25-1
d_call: TRBD2
j_call: TRBJ2-3
clone_size: few
cdr3_nt: TGTGCCAGCAGTGAATGGGGGGGTGATACGCAGTATTTT
cdr3_aa: CASSEWGGDTQYF

cdr3_length: 15
v_call: TRBV11-2
d_call: TRBD2
j_call: TRBJ2-1
clone_size: NA
cdr3_nt: TGTGCCAGCAGCTTAGGTAGTAGCGGGAGAAATGAGCAGTTCTTC
cdr3_aa: CASSLGSSGRNEQFF

cdr3_length: 13
v_call: TRBV14
d_call: NA
j_call: TRBJ2-7
clone_size: NA
cdr3_nt: TGTGCCAGCAGCCAAGAATGGAGGGATGAGCAGTACTTC
cdr3_aa: CASSQEWRDEQYF

cdr3_length: 15
v_call: TRBV6-1
d_call: TRBD1
j_call: TRBJ1-1
clone_size: NA
cdr3_nt: TGTGCCAGCAGCCCCGGACAGGGGATTAAAATGGGAGCTTTCTTT
cdr3_aa: CASSPGQGIKMGAFF

cdr3_length: 15
v_call: TRBV27
d_call: TRBD2
j_call: TRBJ2-3
clone_size: NA
cdr3_nt: TGTGCCAGCAGTCAGAGCGGGAGAAGCACAGATACGCAGTATTTT
cdr3_aa: CASSQSGRSTDTQYF

cdr3_length: 13
v_call: TRBV27
d_call: NA
j_call: TRBJ2-7
clone_size: NA
cdr3_nt: TGTGCCAGCGGAGCGGGCCGGTCCTACGAGCAGTACTTC
cdr3_aa: CASGAGRSYEQYF

cdr3_length: 14
v_call: TRBV20-1
d_call: TRBD1
j_call: TRBJ1-2
clone_size: many
cdr3_nt: TGCAGTGCTAGAGATGACAGGGCTAACTATGGCTACACCTTC
cdr3_aa: CSARDDRANYGYTF

cdr3_length: 14
v_call: TRBV29-1
d_call: TRBD2
j_call: TRBJ2-7
clone_size: few
cdr3_nt: TGCAGCGTTGAAACTAGCGGGACTCCCTACGAGCAGTACTTC
cdr3_aa: CSVETSGTPYEQYF

cdr3_length: 13
v_call: TRBV27
d_call: TRBD1
j_call: TRBJ2-7
clone_size: once
cdr3_nt: TGTGCCAGCCACGGACAGGGGTCCTACGAGCAGTACTTC
cdr3_aa: CASHGQGSYEQYF

cdr3_length: 15
v_call: TRBV6-5
d_call: TRBD2
j_call: TRBJ2-1
clone_size: NA
cdr3_nt: TGTGCCAGCAGCGGGAGCGGGAGCCTCGACAATGAGCAGTTCTTC
cdr3_aa: CASSGSGSLDNEQFF

cdr3_length: 15
v_call: TRBV7-3
d_call: NA
j_call: TRBJ2-1
clone_size: NA
cdr3_nt: TGTGCCAGCAGCTTAACAGGGGGGATAGGAAATGAGCAGTTCTTC
cdr3_aa: CASSLTGGIGNEQFF

cdr3_length: 16
v_call: TRBV9
d_call: NA
j_call: TRBJ2-2
clone_size: NA
cdr3_nt: TGTGCCAGCAGCGTATCGTCGGGGGTCATCACCGGGGAGCTGTTTTTT
cdr3_aa: CASSVSSGVITGELFF

cdr3_length: 13
v_call: TRBV10-3
d_call: TRBD2
j_call: TRBJ2-1
clone_size: NA
cdr3_nt: TGTGCCATCAGTGACGGGGGGTACAATGAGCAGTTCTTC
cdr3_aa: CAISDGGYNEQFF

cdr3_length: 17
v_call: TRBV20-1
d_call: NA
j_call: TRBJ2-5
clone_size: NA
cdr3_nt: TGCAGTGCTAGAGATAAAGAGGGAAAGGTTTCACAAGAGACCCAGTACTTC
cdr3_aa: CSARDKEGKVSQETQYF

cdr3_length: 16
v_call: TRBV2
d_call: NA
j_call: TRBJ1-1
clone_size: NA
cdr3_nt: TGTGCCAGCAGTGAAGCGAGGTGGGAAAAATTCACTGAAGCTTTCTTT
cdr3_aa: CASSEARWEKFTEAFF

cdr3_length: 15
v_call: TRBV5-1
d_call: NA
j_call: TRBJ2-5
clone_size: few
cdr3_nt: TGCGCCAGCAGCTTGTCAGGGACCGGTTACAATGAGCAGTACTTC
cdr3_aa: CASSLSGTGYNEQYF

cdr3_length: 15
v_call: TRBV15
d_call: NA
j_call: TRBJ2-7
clone_size: NA
cdr3_nt: TGTGCCACCAGCAGATTGGGACAAAGCTCCTACGAGCAGTACTTC
cdr3_aa: CATSRLGQSSYEQYF

cdr3_length: 13
v_call: TRBV20-1
d_call: NA
j_call: TRBJ2-7
clone_size: few
cdr3_nt: TGCAGTGCTAGCGGGGGGCTAGACTACGAGCAGTACTTC
cdr3_aa: CSASGGLDYEQYF

cdr3_length: 13
v_call: TRBV27
d_call: TRBD1
j_call: TRBJ1-5
clone_size: NA
cdr3_nt: TGTGCCAGCAGTCAGGGACAGGGCCGGGCCCAGCATTTT
cdr3_aa: CASSQGQGRAQHF

cdr3_length: 16
v_call: TRBV7-9
d_call: TRBD2
j_call: TRBJ2-3
clone_size: few
cdr3_nt: TGTGCCAGCAGTACTACTAGCGGGCCTAGCACAGATACGCAGTATTTT
cdr3_aa: CASSTTSGPSTDTQYF

cdr3_length: 14
v_call: TRBV7-2
d_call: NA
j_call: TRBJ1-5
clone_size: once
cdr3_nt: TGTGACAGCAGCCGGACGGCTGGGAATCAGCCCCAGCATTTT
cdr3_aa: CDSSRTAGNQPQHF

cdr3_length: 16
v_call: TRBV3-1
d_call: TRBD2
j_call: TRBJ2-7
clone_size: few
cdr3_nt: TGTGCCAGCAGCCGCCGTTGGCTAGCGGGAGCACACGAGCAGTACTTC
cdr3_aa: CASSRRWLAGAHEQYF

cdr3_length: 15
v_call: TRBV15
d_call: NA
j_call: TRBJ1-2
clone_size: few
cdr3_nt: TGTGCCACCAGCAGAGCACGCAGTGCGCTCGATGGCTACACCTTC
cdr3_aa: CATSRARSALDGYTF

cdr3_length: 16
v_call: TRBV9
d_call: NA
j_call: TRBJ2-5
clone_size: NA
cdr3_nt: TGTGCCAACAGCGAGGACCCCGCTCAGCACCAAGAGACCCAGTACTTC
cdr3_aa: CANSEDPAQHQETQYF

cdr3_length: 16
v_call: TRBV2
d_call: TRBD2
j_call: TRBJ2-7
clone_size: NA
cdr3_nt: TGTGCCAGCAGTGAATCCCCGGGGGGGGGGCCCTACGAGCAGTACTTC
cdr3_aa: CASSESPGGGPYEQYF

cdr3_length: 15
v_call: TRBV7-2
d_call: NA
j_call: TRBJ2-2
clone_size: NA
cdr3_nt: TGTGCCGGCAGCTTCGGCCTCTCGAACACCGGGGAGCTGTTTTTT
cdr3_aa: CAGSFGLSNTGELFF

cdr3_length: 14
v_call: TRBV6-2/TRBV6-3
d_call: NA
j_call: TRBJ2-1
clone_size: NA
cdr3_nt: TGTGCCACCTCCTTGACAGGCTCCTACAATGAGCAGTTCTTC
cdr3_aa: CATSLTGSYNEQFF

cdr3_length: 15
v_call: TRBV27
d_call: NA
j_call: TRBJ2-7
clone_size: few
cdr3_nt: TGTGCCAGCAGTTTTGGAAAGGGGGGATCCTACGAGCAGTACTTC
cdr3_aa: CASSFGKGGSYEQYF

cdr3_length: 12
v_call: TRBV30
d_call: TRBD2
j_call: TRBJ2-7
clone_size: few
cdr3_nt: TGTGCCGGCCAGAGCGGGGGCTACGAGCAGTACTTC
cdr3_aa: CAGQSGGYEQYF

cdr3_length: 13
v_call: TRBV20-1
d_call: TRBD1
j_call: TRBJ2-7
clone_size: NA
cdr3_nt: TGCAGTGGGCGGGACAGGGGGCCCTACGAGCAGTACTTC
cdr3_aa: CSGRDRGPYEQYF

cdr3_length: 15
v_call: TRBV2
d_call: TRBD1
j_call: TRBJ2-3
clone_size: NA
cdr3_nt: TGTGCCAGCAGTGCCCGGGACAGATACACAGATACGCAGTATTTT
cdr3_aa: CASSARDRYTDTQYF

cdr3_length: 13
v_call: TRBV5-1
d_call: NA
j_call: TRBJ1-2
clone_size: NA
cdr3_nt: TGCGCCACCGGGGACGGAGGCAACTATGGCTACACCTTC
cdr3_aa: CATGDGGNYGYTF

cdr3_length: 13
v_call: TRBV2
d_call: NA
j_call: TRBJ2-7
clone_size: few
cdr3_nt: TGTGCCAGCAACCTTGACATCTCCTACGAGCAGTACTTC
cdr3_aa: CASNLDISYEQYF

cdr3_length: 17
v_call: TRBV5-6
d_call: NA
j_call: TRBJ2-4
clone_size: NA
cdr3_nt: TGTGCCAGCAGCTTGGTAAGGGGCATTAGACCCAAAAACATTCAGTACTTC
cdr3_aa: CASSLVRGIRPKNIQYF

cdr3_length: 14
v_call: TRBV20-1
d_call: NA
j_call: TRBJ1-2
clone_size: few
cdr3_nt: TGCAGTGCTCCCACCCGGGTCAGCAACTATGGCTACACCTTC
cdr3_aa: CSAPTRVSNYGYTF

cdr3_length: 17
v_call: TRBV7-6
d_call: TRBD2
j_call: TRBJ2-1
clone_size: few
cdr3_nt: TGTGCCAGCAGCTTAGCCGAACTAGCGGGAGGGTACAATGAGCAGTTCTTC
cdr3_aa: CASSLAELAGGYNEQFF

cdr3_length: 17
v_call: TRBV2
d_call: NA
j_call: TRBJ2-4
clone_size: NA
cdr3_nt: TGTGCCAGTCAAAGGAGGGGCGAAGACCTAGCCAAAAACATTCAGTACTTC
cdr3_aa: CASQRRGEDLAKNIQYF

cdr3_length: 14
v_call: TRBV24-1
d_call: NA
j_call: TRBJ2-1
clone_size: NA
cdr3_nt: TGTGCCACCAGGGAAGGGGGAGAAGGCGGCGGGCAGTTCTTC
cdr3_aa: CATREGGEGGGQFF